What follows are 12 T cell receptor beta chains derived from one specimen sequenced in a study of blood T cell repertoires in COVID-19. Generated by immunoSEQ multiplex PCR, the TCRdb table keeps only in-frame clones and is missing some. The data hold some 160,000 clones, with roughly 80% observed a single time. The sequencing sample was made of peripheral blood. The receptors come from a woman over 75 with acute or convalescent COVID-19.

V gene TRBV28 combines with J gene TRBJ1-1; TRBD1 matches at 7 bases. The CDR3 loop spans 14 amino acids. Looked up from germline, CDR1 is MDHEN and CDR2 is SYDVKM. Trimming removed 6 bases from V and 3 bases from J; junction bases left unmatched: 7. The CDR3 nucleotides are TGTGCCAGCAGCCCGGGACAGCTCTACACTGAAGCTTTCTTT. Protein: CASSPGQLYTEAFF.

The V gene is TRBV28, the J gene TRBJ1-5; TRBD1 is a possible D gene (5 bases). The CDR3 sequence is 16 residues long. Germline CDR1 is MDHEN and CDR2 is SYDVKM. Trimming left V 6 bases short and J 2 bases short, with 17 bases between. CDR3 nucleotide sequence: TGTGCCAGCAGGATGCGGGGGGGATGGGGCAATCAGCCCCAGCATTTT. It codes for CASRMRGGWGNQPQHF.

DNA of the CDR3: TGCGCCAGCAGTGTAGCTAGCGCCTCCTACGAGCAGTACTTC. Residues: CASSVASASYEQYF. The chain uses TRBV10-2 and TRBJ2-7, with a weak D call TRBD2 (6 bases). Germline CDR1 is WSHSY and CDR2 is SAAADI. The CDR3 length is 14 residues. V was pared by 4 bases and J by 0 bases, with 10 bases between.

This chain links TRBV18 with TRBJ1-1; D is unclear. The V gene's germline CDR1 is KGHSH and CDR2 LQKENI. V lost 0 bases, J lost 1 base, and 9 bases lay in between. The CDR3 sequence is 15 residues long. The CDR3 region is CASSPPTLTNTEAFF. The CDR3 DNA follows: TGTGCCAGCTCACCACCGACACTGACGAACACTGAAGCTTTCTTT. The whole variable domain, filled in from reference TRBV18 and TRBJ1-1, reads NAGVMQNPRHLVRRRGQEARLRCSPMKGHSHVYWYRQLPEEGLKFMVYLQKENIIDESGMPKERFSAEFPKEGPSILRIQQVVRGDSAAYFCASSPPTLTNTEAFFGQGTRLTVV.

The chain links TRBV28 to TRBJ2-7; tentative D call: TRBD1 (5 bases). Deletions cut 4 bases from V and 5 bases from J, with 15 bases between. This CDR3 contains 14 residues. Germline values: CDR1 MDHEN, CDR2 SYDVKM. The CDR3: CASSSPQRGHEQYF. CDR3 coding DNA: TGTGCCAGCAGTTCCCCTCAAAGGGGCCACGAGCAGTACTTC.

This clone was seen only a few times. The chain joins TRBV27 to TRBJ1-6, with TRBD1 identical over 7 bases. The CDR3 totals 16 residues. V lost 3 bases, J lost 2 bases, and 4 bases stayed unmatched. CDR1 is MNHEY and CDR2 is SMNVEV in the germline V gene (reference sequence). CDR3 sequence: CASSFPTGPYNSPLHF. The DNA for the CDR3 is TGTGCCAGCAGTTTCCCGACAGGGCCCTATAATTCACCCCTCCACTTT.

The CDR3 coding sequence is TGTGCCAGCAGTCCCGGACTGGACTCTGGAAACACCATATATTTT. Encoded protein: CASSPGLDSGNTIYF. The J gene is TRBJ1-3, the V gene TRBV28, with D uncertain. The CDR3 length is 15 residues. Germline CDR1 reads MDHEN; CDR2 reads SYDVKM. V was trimmed by 5 bases and J by 0 bases, leaving 11 bases between them.

The V and J genes are TRBV6-5 and TRBJ2-3; 8 nucleotides align to TRBD2. J was trimmed by 7 bases and V by 0 bases; bases with no gene match: 9. Germline V gene sequence: CDR1 MNHEY, CDR2 SVGAGI. The CDR3 is 16 amino acids. CDR3 DNA sequence: TGTGCCAGCAGTTACTCTAGTAGCGGGATTACCCATACGCAGTATTTT. Its protein is CASSYSSSGITHTQYF.

The chain is built from TRBV28 and TRBJ1-4, with D unresolved. V was pared by 8 bases and J by 8 bases, with 9 bases between. Germline CDR1 and CDR2: MDHEN and SYDVKM. The CDR3 runs to 11 residues. CDR3 protein: CASSSPEKLFF. CDR3 nucleotides: TGTGCCAGCTCGTCCCCGGAAAAACTGTTTTTT.

The chain carries TRBV7-9 and TRBJ1-4; 8 bases are shared with TRBD1. CDR1 and CDR2 (germline): SEHNR, FQNEAQ (reference sequence). The CDR3 loop spans 14 amino acids. The trim removed 6 bases at V and 8 bases at J, leaving 8 bases unmatched. The CDR3 region is CASSFTGGEEKLFF. CDR3 sequence (DNA): TGTGCCAGCAGTTTCACAGGGGGAGAGGAAAAACTGTTTTTT.

This chain connects TRBV19 to TRBJ2-5, with D perhaps TRBD2 (6 bases). The germline V gene encodes CDR1 LNHDA and CDR2 SQIVND (reference sequence). V lost 4 bases and J 7 bases, leaving 16 bases between the germline ends. The CDR3 has 14 residues. CDR3 nucleotide sequence: TGTGCCAGTAGTACCCGAGGAGGGGCCGGGACCCAGTACTTC. Its translation: CASSTRGGAGTQYF.

The V gene is TRBV2, the J gene TRBJ1-1, with D possibly being TRBD1 (5 bases). Germline CDR1 is SNHLY and CDR2 is FYNNEI. This CDR3 is 16 amino acids long. Trimming left V 7 bases short and J 0 bases short, with 18 bases between. The CDR3 DNA reads TGTGCCAGCACTCTAGACAGTTACGTAATGAACACTGAAGCTTTCTTT. This encodes CASTLDSYVMNTEAFF.